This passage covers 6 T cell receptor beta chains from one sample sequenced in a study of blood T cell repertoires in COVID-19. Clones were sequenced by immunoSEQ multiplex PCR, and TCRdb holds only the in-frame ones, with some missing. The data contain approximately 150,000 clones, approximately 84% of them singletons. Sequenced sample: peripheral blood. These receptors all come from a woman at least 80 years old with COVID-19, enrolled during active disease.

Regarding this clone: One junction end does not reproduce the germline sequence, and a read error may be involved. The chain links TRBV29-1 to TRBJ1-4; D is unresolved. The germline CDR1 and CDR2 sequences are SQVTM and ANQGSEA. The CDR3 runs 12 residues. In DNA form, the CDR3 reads TGCAGCGTCGAAGGGCCTAATGAAAAACTGTTTTTT. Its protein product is CSVEGPNEKLFF.

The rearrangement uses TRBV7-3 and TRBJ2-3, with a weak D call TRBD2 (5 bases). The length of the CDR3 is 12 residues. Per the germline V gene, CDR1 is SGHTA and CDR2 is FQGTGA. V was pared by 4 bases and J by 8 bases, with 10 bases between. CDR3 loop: CASSSLSGTQYF. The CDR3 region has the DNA TGTGCCAGCAGCTCCTTGAGCGGTACGCAGTATTTT.

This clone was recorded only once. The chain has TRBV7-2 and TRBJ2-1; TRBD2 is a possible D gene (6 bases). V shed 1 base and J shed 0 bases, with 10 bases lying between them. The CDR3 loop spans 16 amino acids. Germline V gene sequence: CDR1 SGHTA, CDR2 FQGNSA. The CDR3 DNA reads TGTGCCAGCAGCTTAGTGGGGGGAGCCTCCTACAATGAGCAGTTCTTC. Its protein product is CASSLVGGASYNEQFF.

The DNA for the CDR3 is TGTGCCTGGAGTCGGGGGATTCAAGAGACCCAGTACTTC. Translating gives CAWSRGIQETQYF. The chain recombines TRBV30 with TRBJ2-5; TRBD2 is a possible D gene (6 bases). Deletions cut 2 bases from V and 2 bases from J, with 9 bases between. This CDR3 comprises 13 residues. The germline V gene encodes CDR1 GTSNPN and CDR2 SVGIG (reference sequence).

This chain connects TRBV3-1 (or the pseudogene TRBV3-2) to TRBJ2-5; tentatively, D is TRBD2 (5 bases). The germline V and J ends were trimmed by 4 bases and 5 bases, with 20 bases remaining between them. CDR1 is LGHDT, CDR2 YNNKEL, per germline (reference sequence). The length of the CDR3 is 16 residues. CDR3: CASSRLGTTRTETQYF. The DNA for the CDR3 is TGTGCCAGCAGCCGTCTTGGCACTACAAGGACTGAGACCCAGTACTTC.

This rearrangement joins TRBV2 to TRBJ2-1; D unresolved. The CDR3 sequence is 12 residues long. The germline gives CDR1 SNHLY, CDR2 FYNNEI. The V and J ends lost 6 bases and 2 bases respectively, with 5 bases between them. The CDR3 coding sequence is TGTGCCAGCAGACAGCCCTACAATGAGCAGTTCTTC. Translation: CASRQPYNEQFF.